The 32 T cell receptor beta chains listed next were all sequenced from one sample in a study of technical replicates of blood from a few donors. Generated by immunoSEQ multiplex PCR, the TCRdb table keeps only in-frame clones and is missing some. The data hold 65,000 to 80,000 clones, with under 99% observed a single time. Sequenced: T cells isolated from PBMCs. Receptors originate from a human donor in good health.

The CDR3 here is CASSLGPGKNTEAFF. In DNA form, the CDR3 reads TGCGCCAGCAGCTTGGGTCCGGGTAAGAACACTGAAGCTTTCTTT. The V gene is TRBV5-1, the J gene TRBJ1-1; D unresolved. V gave up 0 bases and J gave up 1 base, with 10 bases separating them. The CDR3 totals 15 residues. The germline gives CDR1 SGHRS, CDR2 YFSETQ.

The rearrangement uses TRBV9 and TRBJ1-4; weak D call: TRBD1 (5 bases). The germline CDR1 and CDR2 sequences are SGDLS and YYNGEE. V was pared by 1 base and J by 5 bases, with 12 bases between. This CDR3 comprises 15 residues. This CDR3 reads CASSVSPDRNEKLFF. In DNA, the CDR3 is TGTGCCAGCAGCGTATCCCCCGACAGAAATGAAAAACTGTTTTTT.

CDR3 coding DNA: TGTGCCAGCAGTTGGCAGGGGCACGGAGAGACCCAGTACTTC. Translation: CASSWQGHGETQYF. The chain combines TRBV27 with TRBJ2-5; D may be TRBD1 (6 bases). The V end was cut by 4 bases, the J end by 4 bases, with 13 bases between. Germline CDR1 MNHEY, CDR2 SMNVEV (reference sequence). This CDR3 region has 14 residues.

This chain connects TRBV4-3 to TRBJ1-1; no definite D call. Between the trimmed V and J ends, which lost 1 base and 7 bases, there was a span of 7 bases. Germline V gene lookup returns CDR1 LGHNA and CDR2 YSLEER. The CDR3 runs to 12 residues. The CDR3 DNA reads as TGCGCCAGCAGCCAAGTAGGGAGTGAAGCTTTCTTT. Translation gives CASSQVGSEAFF.

CDR3 protein: CASSLAGTANTGELFF. In nucleotides, the CDR3 is TGTGCCAGCAGCTTAGCCGGGACAGCGAACACCGGGGAGCTGTTTTTT. The chain carries TRBV11-3 and TRBJ2-2; 7 bases match TRBD1. V lost 1 base and J lost 0; bases outside the gene matches: 2. Germline CDR1 is SGHNT and CDR2 is YENEEA. The CDR3 spans 16 residues.

The chain carries TRBV5-6 and TRBJ2-1; D might be TRBD2 (5 bases). CDR3 size: 16 residues. Trimming cost V 1 base and J 4 bases, with 15 bases left between them. Germline V lookup: CDR1 SGHDT, CDR2 YYEEEE. The CDR3 region has the DNA TGTGCCAGCAGCTTGTGGGGAGAGGGATCATACAATGAGCAGTTCTTC. Translation gives CASSLWGEGSYNEQFF.

The rearrangement joins TRBV10-3 to TRBJ2-5; D unresolved. Germline CDR1 ENHRY, CDR2 SYGVKD. The CDR3 spans 14 residues. V lost 5 bases and J 0 bases, leaving 10 bases between the germline ends. CDR3 region: CAISITQYQETQYF. CDR3 DNA: TGTGCCATCAGTATAACACAGTACCAAGAGACCCAGTACTTC.

A word on this clone: Other DNA sequences in this specimen translate into the identical CDR3. V and J are TRBV30 and TRBJ2-7; TRBD2 aligns across 9 bases. This CDR3 region has 13 residues. The germline gives CDR1 GTSNPN, CDR2 SVGIG (reference sequence). The trim removed 2 bases at V and 3 bases at J, leaving 2 bases unmatched. CDR3 residues: CAWSFSGSYEQYF. DNA of the CDR3: TGTGCCTGGAGTTTTAGCGGGAGCTACGAGCAGTACTTC.

The chain carries TRBV5-1 and TRBJ2-7; D gene ambiguous. The CDR3 sequence is 14 residues long. V lost 2 bases to trimming and J lost 7 bases, with 16 bases between them. From germline, CDR1 is SGHRS and CDR2 YFSETQ. The CDR3 bases are TGCGCCAGCAGCTTACAAGACGCCTCCGGGGAGCAGTACTTC. Amino acid sequence: CASSLQDASGEQYF.

This clone was seen a single time. The rearrangement uses TRBV4-3 and TRBJ1-2; possibly TRBD1 for D (5 bases). The CDR3 covers 17 residues. Germline V gene lookup returns CDR1 LGHNA and CDR2 YSLEER. V was clipped by 0 bases and J by 0 bases, with 14 bases between them. CDR3 DNA: TGCGCCAGCAGCCAAGAAGGTCGCCCAGGGCCTAACTATGGCTACACCTTC. The encoded protein is CASSQEGRPGPNYGYTF.

This clone was seen once. The V call is TRBV11-3, the J call TRBJ2-7; TRBD1 matches at 9 bases. This CDR3 region has 15 residues. Germline lookup yields CDR1 SGHNT and CDR2 YENEEA. Germline trimming cut 0 bases from V and 5 bases from J; bases unmatched to any gene: 5. The CDR3 here is CASSLDRTGDNEQYF. CDR3 nucleotides: TGTGCCAGCAGCTTAGATCGGACAGGGGATAACGAGCAGTACTTC.

The genes are TRBV11-3 and TRBJ2-2; a possible D gene is TRBD2 (5 bases). The CDR3 loop spans 18 amino acids. Trimming removed 0 bases from V and 6 bases from J, with 20 bases in between. CDR1 is SGHNT, CDR2 YENEEA, per germline. The CDR3 is CASSLDLAIGSLPGELFF. The CDR3 DNA follows: TGTGCCAGCAGCTTAGATCTAGCCATAGGGAGTCTACCCGGGGAGCTGTTTTTT.

The chain combines TRBV29-1 with TRBJ1-1; weak D call: TRBD1 (6 bases). The CDR3 runs to 13 residues. V lost 4 bases and J 0 bases, leaving 9 bases between the germline ends. CDR1 and CDR2 from the germline V gene are SQVTM and ANQGSEA. The CDR3 DNA reads as TGCAGCGTTGTTACAGGGTTGAACACTGAAGCTTTCTTT. This sequence encodes CSVVTGLNTEAFF.

The gene calls are TRBV21-1 and TRBJ1-1; the table's D gene call, TRBD1, was not cross checked with the DNA. TRBV21-1 is described as a pseudogene. CDR3 length: 13 amino acids. In DNA, the CDR3 is TGTGCCAGCAGCAAGACAGGGAACACTGAAGCTTTCTTT. Its protein is CASSKTGNTEAFF.

This rearrangement joins TRBV6-1 to TRBJ2-3; 8 bases map to TRBD1. J gave up 6 bases and V 8 bases, and 10 bases lay outside the gene matches. This CDR3 has 14 amino acids. Germline V CDR1 and CDR2: MNHNS, SASEGT. The CDR3 region is CASVWDRISDTQYF. The CDR3 region has the DNA TGTGCCAGCGTTTGGGACAGGATATCTGATACGCAGTATTTT.

CDR3 sequence (DNA): TGTGCCAGCAGGTCTACAGGGCGAGTCTACGAGCAGTACTTC. It encodes CASRSTGRVYEQYF. This chain links TRBV27 with TRBJ2-7; D possibly corresponds to TRBD1 (6 bases). Trimming took off 6 bases at V and 3 bases at J, with 15 bases between the two ends. Germline CDR1 MNHEY, CDR2 SMNVEV (reference sequence). This CDR3 has 14 residues.

The chain recombines TRBV19 with TRBJ2-2; the D gene is possibly TRBD1 (5 bases). This CDR3 comprises 13 residues. The V end lost 6 bases, the J end lost 6 bases, and 11 bases lay between the germline ends. Per the germline V gene, CDR1 is LNHDA and CDR2 is SQIVND (reference sequence). The CDR3 region has the DNA TGTGCCAGTAGGGCAGGGTCTTCCGGGGAGCTGTTTTTT. This gives the protein CASRAGSSGELFF.

The genes are TRBV4-1 and TRBJ2-7; TRBD1 agrees at 7 bases. The germline gives CDR1 MGHRA, CDR2 YSYEKL. With V trimmed by 0 bases and J by 4 bases, 9 bases remained unmatched. The CDR3 length is 16 residues. This CDR3 reads CASSQDIRDRLYEQYF. The CDR3 coding sequence is TGCGCCAGCAGCCAAGATATCCGGGACAGATTATACGAGCAGTACTTC.

The rearrangement uses TRBV6-1 and TRBJ2-1; 9 bases agree with TRBD1. Trimming took 2 bases from V and 7 from J; bases not matched to a gene: 15. The CDR3 totals 18 residues. The germline CDR1 and CDR2 sequences are MNHNS and SASEGT. CDR3 DNA sequence: TGTGCCAGCAGTGAATGGGGACAGGGAAGGGTTTCAGGGAATGAGCAGTTCTTC. It yields the protein CASSEWGQGRVSGNEQFF.

The gene calls are TRBV7-9 and TRBJ1-1, with D possibly TRBD1 on 6 matching bases. Germline loops: CDR1 SEHNR, CDR2 FQNEAQ (reference sequence). Trimming left V 4 bases short and J 7 bases short, with 10 bases between. The CDR3 length is 12 residues. The CDR3 DNA reads TGTGCCAGCAGCTGGACAGCCGATGAAGCTTTCTTT. Protein: CASSWTADEAFF.

The chain couples TRBV11-2 to TRBJ2-3, with 8 bases aligning to TRBD2. Germline loops: CDR1 SGHAT, CDR2 FQNNGV. V lost 0 bases and J lost 3; bases outside the gene matches: 14. The CDR3 has 19 amino acids. CDR3 nucleotides: TGTGCCAGCAGCTTAGAACCAGGGCTAGCGGGTATTTGGACAGATACGCAGTATTTT. Its translation: CASSLEPGLAGIWTDTQYF.

This chain uses TRBV9 with TRBJ2-2; 7 bases are a match to TRBD2. Germline V gene lookup returns CDR1 SGDLS and CDR2 YYNGEE. The V gene end was trimmed by 0 bases and the J gene end by 3 bases; junction bases not matched to a gene: 2. This CDR3 comprises 15 residues. The CDR3 DNA is TGTGCCAGCAGCGTAGCAGGGAGGGACACCGGGGAGCTGTTTTTT. As protein: CASSVAGRDTGELFF.

This chain links TRBV4-3 with TRBJ2-6; maybe TRBD2 (5 bases). The CDR3 is 22 residues long. Germline V lookup: CDR1 LGHNA, CDR2 YSLEER. V lost 0 bases and J lost 2, with 26 bases in between. CDR3 in DNA: TGCGCCAGCAGCCAAGAAGTTACGGGGAAAATGAATCTGTTCCCTGGGGCCAACGTCCTGACTTTC. Protein sequence: CASSQEVTGKMNLFPGANVLTF.

Only one count was recorded for this clone. This rearrangement joins TRBV2 to TRBJ2-1, with TRBD2 as a possible D gene (5 bases). CDR3 length: 14 amino acids. V lost 6 bases and J 0 bases, leaving 9 bases between the germline ends. In germline, CDR1 is SNHLY, CDR2 FYNNEI. CDR3 sequence: CASRERSSYNEQFF. In DNA form, the CDR3 reads TGTGCCAGCAGAGAGCGGAGCTCCTACAATGAGCAGTTCTTC.

This chain connects TRBV9 to TRBJ2-3, with 7 bases aligning to TRBD2. This CDR3 has 16 amino acids. CDR1 SGDLS and CDR2 YYNGEE come from the germline V gene. The V segment lost 0 bases and the J segment 2 bases; nucleotides outside the gene matches: 6. In nucleotides, the CDR3 is TGTGCCAGCAGCGTAGGTTCTAGCGGATTCACAGATACGCAGTATTTT. This translates into CASSVGSSGFTDTQYF.

In DNA form, the CDR3 reads TGTGCCAGCAGTAACAAGACAGGGGGCTTCTACGAGCAGTACTTC. This codes for CASSNKTGGFYEQYF. The J gene is TRBJ2-7, the V gene TRBV6-6; 10 nucleotides agree with TRBD1. From germline, CDR1 is MNHNY and CDR2 SVGAGI (reference sequence). V trimming: 5 bases; J trimming: 3 bases; junction bases outside the gene matches: 7. The CDR3 loop spans 15 amino acids.

The chain carries TRBV9 and TRBJ2-5, with no clear D. The CDR3 has 13 residues. Germline V gene data show CDR1 as SGDLS and CDR2 as YYNGEE. V was clipped by 0 bases and J by 2 bases, with 5 bases between them. CDR3 sequence reads: CASSVAPQETQYF. The CDR3 coding sequence is TGTGCCAGCAGCGTAGCCCCGCAAGAGACCCAGTACTTC.

V gene TRBV9 combines with J gene TRBJ2-3, with 9 bases matching TRBD2. Trimming cost V 3 bases and J 2 bases; bases outside gene matches: 7. Germline CDR1 reads SGDLS; CDR2 reads YYNGEE. There are 16 residues in the CDR3. In DNA form, the CDR3 reads TGTGCCAGCAGCGGTGCCGGGACTAGCCCCACAGATACGCAGTATTTT. Protein sequence: CASSGAGTSPTDTQYF.

This sequence joins TRBV9 and TRBJ1-1; tentative D call: TRBD1 (5 bases). Trimming cost V 1 base and J 8 bases, with 9 bases left between them. This CDR3 spans 12 amino acids. The germline V gene has CDR1 SGDLS and CDR2 YYNGEE. CDR3 bases: TGTGCCAGCAGCGTAACGGCAGGGGAAGCTTTCTTT. Amino acids: CASSVTAGEAFF.

The chain joins TRBV27 to TRBJ1-2; 9 nucleotides line up with TRBD1. Per the germline V gene, CDR1 is MNHEY and CDR2 is SMNVEV (reference sequence). V dropped 6 bases and J dropped 5; count of bases not matched to a gene: 7. The CDR3 is 14 residues long. CDR3 nucleotides: TGTGCCAGCAGACAACCGGGACAGGGTTATGGCTACACCTTC. It codes for CASRQPGQGYGYTF.

The V gene is TRBV6-5, the J gene TRBJ2-7, with 9 nucleotides matching TRBD1. Germline assignment: CDR1 MNHEY and CDR2 SVGAGI. Trimming removed 5 bases from V and 7 bases from J; junction bases left unmatched: 9. The CDR3 is 14 amino acids. Here the CDR3 DNA reads TGTGCCAGCAGTATGGGACAGGGAGGGAGGGAGCAGTACTTC. It translates to CASSMGQGGREQYF.

The chain carries TRBV9 and TRBJ1-4; TRBD1 matches at 11 bases. The CDR3 covers 15 residues. CDR1 and CDR2 from the germline V gene are SGDLS and YYNGEE. V lost 4 bases, J lost 5 bases, and 4 bases stayed unmatched. CDR3 loop: CASSPGQGANEKLFF. DNA for the CDR3: TGTGCCAGCAGCCCCGGACAGGGGGCCAATGAAAAACTGTTTTTT.